These 25 T cell receptor beta chains originate from one sample sequenced in a study of T cell repertoires in cytomegalovirus infection. These receptors' antigens are unknown. MiXCR was run by TCRdb on the reads, yielding one entry per CDR3 protein. The sample has around 200,000 distinct CDR3 sequences; 30% to 45% are singletons. The starting material was CD8+ T cells from cultured PBMCs, obtained from culture after CMV antigen stimulation. The receptors come from a human donor in good health (CMV status not recorded). Some clones in this sample may be carry-over from other donors' samples.

The rearrangement joins TRBV12-3 or TRBV12-4 to TRBJ2-6; 7 bases are a match to TRBD1. Losses at the gene ends were 3 bases for V and 0 bases for J; bases not matched to a gene: 11. CDR3 length: 19 residues. This CDR3 is CASSFLLQGLRSGANVLTF. CDR3 DNA: TGTGCCAGCAGTTTCCTTTTACAGGGGTTACGCTCTGGGGCCAACGTCCTGACTTTC.

V is TRBV7-6 and J is TRBJ1-5; no firm D call. The CDR3 runs to 14 residues. The V and J ends lost 5 bases and 0 bases respectively, with 8 bases between them. Per germline, CDR1 SGHVS and CDR2 FNYEAQ. The CDR3 DNA is TGTGCCAGCAGCGGGGAGTATAGCAATCAGCCCCAGCATTTT. As protein: CASSGEYSNQPQHF.

Notes on this clonotype: A much larger clone lies a single base off, so this may be a read error. The chain's CDR3 is CASSRWGTDTKYF. For the CDR3, the DNA is TGTGCCAGCAGCCGGTGGGGCACAGATACGAAGTATTTT. The chain recombines TRBV7-3 with TRBJ2-3, with a weak D call TRBD1 (5 bases). CDR1 is SGHTA and CDR2 is FQGTGA in the germline V gene. CDR3 size: 13 residues.

The rearrangement links TRBV7-3 to TRBJ2-1; TRBD2 might be the D (5 bases). The length of the CDR3 is 14 residues. V was pared by 4 bases and J by 9 bases, with 16 bases between. Per the germline V gene, CDR1 is SGHTA and CDR2 is FQGTGA. CDR3 nucleotide sequence: TGTGCCAGCAGCTCCTCTGAGGGTGATCGTGAGCAGTTCTTC. It codes for CASSSSEGDREQFF.

This clonotype was observed a handful of times. The chain uses TRBV7-6 and TRBJ2-5, with TRBD2 identical over 7 bases. The CDR3 has 15 residues. V lost 2 bases, J lost 4 bases, and 7 bases stayed unmatched. CDR1 SGHVS and CDR2 FNYEAQ come from the germline V gene. In DNA form, the CDR3 reads TGTGCCAGCAGCTTACCGGGGGGACTTGGAGAGACCCAGTACTTC. Amino acid sequence: CASSLPGGLGETQYF.

In this sample, this clonotype turned up a few times. The chain recombines TRBV27 with TRBJ1-4; no clear D. CDR1 and CDR2 from the germline V gene are MNHEY and SMNVEV (reference sequence). V dropped 8 bases and J dropped 2 bases, with 30 bases sitting between them. The CDR3 covers 20 residues. The CDR3 DNA is TGTGCCAGCTCGAAGTTGTGGGCAGGAAGGTTACTCGTCACTAATGAAAAACTGTTTTTT. Protein product: CASSKLWAGRLLVTNEKLFF.

The V call is TRBV27, the J call TRBJ2-7; D is perhaps TRBD1 (5 bases). Germline assignment: CDR1 MNHEY and CDR2 SMNVEV (reference sequence). Trimming left V 5 bases short and J 5 bases short, with 13 bases between. The CDR3 length is 13 residues. In DNA form, the CDR3 reads TGTGCCAGCAGTCCCCAGGGTTCGCACGAGCAGTACTTC. Its translation: CASSPQGSHEQYF.

V is TRBV7-6 and J is TRBJ1-1; D unresolved. Deletions cut 1 base from V and 5 bases from J, with 11 bases between. Germline CDR1 and CDR2: SGHVS and FNYEAQ. There are 14 residues in the CDR3. As DNA, the CDR3 is TGTGCCAGCAGCTTAGGATTTTCCAAAACTGAAGCTTTCTTT. This translates into CASSLGFSKTEAFF. Full variable domain (missing parts from reference TRBV7-6 and TRBJ1-1): GAGVSQSPRYKVTKRGQDVALRCDPISGHVSLYWYRQALGQGPEFLTYFNYEAQQDKSGLPNDRFSAERPEGSISTLTIQRTEQRDSAMYRCASSLGFSKTEAFFGQGTRLTVV.

V and J are TRBV25-1 and TRBJ2-5; no definite D call. Germline CDR1 is MGHDK and CDR2 is SYGVNS. The V end was cut by 5 bases, the J end by 3 bases, with 10 bases between. This CDR3 has 13 amino acids. The CDR3 DNA is TGTGCCAGCAGTCCAAAAAGGGAAGAGACCCAGTACTTC. Its translation: CASSPKREETQYF. Together with reference TRBV25-1 and TRBJ2-5, the CDR3 gives the full variable domain: EADIYQTPRYLVIGTGKKITLECSQTMGHDKMYWYQQDPGMELHLIHYSYGVNSTEKGDLSSESTVSRIRTEHFPLTLESARPSHTSQYLCASSPKREETQYFGPGTRLLVL.

V is TRBV29-1 and J is TRBJ2-5; 9 nucleotides line up with TRBD1. Germline trimming cut 3 bases from V and 5 bases from J; bases unmatched to any gene: 7. CDR1 SQVTM and CDR2 ANQGSEA come from the germline V gene. This CDR3 contains 14 residues. The CDR3 bases are TGCAGCGTTGAGGGGACAGGGTGGAGGGAGACCCAGTACTTC. It yields the protein CSVEGTGWRETQYF.

The V and J genes are TRBV20-1 and TRBJ2-3, with D perhaps matching TRBD1 (6 bases). The V gene lost 1 base and the J gene lost 2 bases, with 13 bases spanning the gap. Germline values: CDR1 DFQATT, CDR2 SNEGSKA (reference sequence). The CDR3 totals 15 residues. CDR3 nucleotides: TGCAGTGCTAGAGTATGGGGGCGCGTCACAGATACGCAGTATTTT. Its protein is CSARVWGRVTDTQYF.

J is TRBJ1-1 and V is TRBV4-1; no definite D call. CDR3 length equals 14 residues. Deletions cut 0 bases from V and 1 base from J, with 6 bases between. Germline V gene sequence: CDR1 MGHRA, CDR2 YSYEKL. CDR3 sequence reads: CASSQDIANTEAFF. The CDR3 DNA reads TGCGCCAGCAGCCAAGATATCGCGAACACTGAAGCTTTCTTT.

Only a few counts were recorded for this clonotype. J is TRBJ2-2 and V is TRBV6-6, with 7 bases that match TRBD1. Germline CDR1 MNHNY, CDR2 SVGAGI (reference sequence). The CDR3 length is 15 residues. V shed 0 bases, J shed 5 bases, and the junction held 3 bases outside the gene matches. The CDR3 DNA sequence: TGTGCCAGCAGTTACTCGAGGGGGCGGACCGGGGAGCTGTTTTTT. This gives the protein CASSYSRGRTGELFF.

J is TRBJ2-1 and V is TRBV11-2; TRBD1 aligns across 7 bases. The CDR3 sequence is 15 residues long. Trimming at V came to 5 bases and at J to 2 bases, leaving 6 bases not matched to a gene. Germline lookup yields CDR1 SGHAT and CDR2 FQNNGV. The CDR3 region is CASSRRQGPYNEQFF. The CDR3 coding sequence is TGTGCCAGCAGCCGGAGACAGGGCCCCTACAATGAGCAGTTCTTC.

This sequence joins TRBV20-1 and TRBJ2-7, with D perhaps assigned TRBD1 or TRBD2 (5 bases each). The V gene lost 0 bases and the J gene lost 0 bases, with 12 bases spanning the gap. Germline V gene sequence: CDR1 DFQATT, CDR2 SNEGSKA (reference sequence). The CDR3 covers 15 residues. The chain's CDR3 is CSARDMAGSSYEQYF. The CDR3 region has the DNA TGCAGTGCTAGAGATATGGCAGGGAGCTCCTACGAGCAGTACTTC.

This clonotype was seen many times. The chain links TRBV7-2 to TRBJ2-7, with TRBD2 matching over 7 bases. From germline, CDR1 is SGHTA and CDR2 FQGNSA. The trim removed 5 bases at V and 7 bases at J, leaving 17 bases unmatched. This CDR3 contains 16 residues. The chain's CDR3 is CASSEGEGRAFREQYF. The CDR3 DNA reads TGTGCCAGCAGCGAAGGTGAGGGGAGGGCCTTTCGAGAGCAGTACTTC. Drawing the rest from reference TRBV7-2 and TRBJ2-7, the complete variable domain is GAGVSQSPSNKVTEKGKDVELRCDPISGHTALYWYRQSLGQGLEFLIYFQGNSAPDKSGLPSDRFSAERTGGSVSTLTIQRTQQEDSAVYLCASSEGEGRAFREQYFGPGTRLTVT.

The gene calls are TRBV7-9 and TRBJ2-5; D unresolved. Germline V lookup: CDR1 SEHNR, CDR2 FQNEAQ (reference sequence). CDR3 length: 12 amino acids. Trimming stripped 5 bases from V and 5 bases from J, with 9 bases between. The CDR3 DNA sequence: TGTGCCAGCAGCATACCGGACGAGACCCAGTACTTC. Translated, it gives CASSIPDETQYF. The variable domain in full, with the rest retrieved from reference TRBV7-9 and TRBJ2-5, is DTGVSQNPRHKITKRGQNVTFRCDPISEHNRLYWYRQTLGQGPEFLTYFQNEAQLEKSRLLSDRFSAERPKGSFSTLEIQRTEQGDSAMYLCASSIPDETQYFGPGTRLLVL.

The chain links TRBV6-6 to TRBJ1-4, with D possibly TRBD1 on 5 matching bases. V lost 8 bases to trimming and J lost 7 bases, with 26 bases between them. CDR3 size: 17 residues. The germline V gene has CDR1 MNHNY and CDR2 SVGAGI (reference sequence). The CDR3 DNA reads TGTGCCAGCCTTTTGGGACCCTCCCTGTCTGTGGGTGAAAAACTGTTTTTT. Translated: CASLLGPSLSVGEKLFF.

V gene TRBV12-3 or TRBV12-4 combines with J gene TRBJ2-7; the D is unclear. The CDR3 sequence is 14 residues long. Trimming pared 0 bases from V and 2 bases from J, leaving 8 bases between. This CDR3 reads CASSLADGTYEQYF. The CDR3 nucleotides read TGTGCCAGCAGTTTAGCCGACGGAACCTACGAGCAGTACTTC.

CDR3 amino acids: CASSSSRGFQPQHF. The CDR3 bases are TGTGCCAGCAGTTCCTCCCGGGGCTTTCAGCCCCAGCATTTT. This rearrangement joins TRBV12-3 or TRBV12-4 to TRBJ1-5; TRBD1 is a possible D gene (5 bases). V lost 4 bases to trimming and J lost 6 bases, with 13 bases between them. The CDR3 is 14 residues long.

The chain employs TRBV4-1 and TRBJ2-1; D possibly uses TRBD1 or TRBD2 (5 bases each). The CDR3 is made up of 19 amino acids. The V gene lost 4 bases and the J gene lost 2 bases, with 24 bases spanning the gap. Germline V gene lookup returns CDR1 MGHRA and CDR2 YSYEKL. Here the CDR3 reads CASSPPGTPYPRAYNEQFF. The CDR3 DNA is TGCGCCAGCAGCCCACCCGGGACGCCCTATCCTCGAGCCTACAATGAGCAGTTCTTC.

The chain recombines TRBV20-1 with TRBJ2-6; tentatively, D is TRBD1 (6 bases). V shed 5 bases and J shed 1 base, with 9 bases lying between them. This CDR3 comprises 14 residues. Germline loops: CDR1 DFQATT, CDR2 SNEGSKA (reference sequence). The CDR3 sequence: CSARRGSGANVLTF. In DNA, the CDR3 is TGCAGTGCTCGTAGGGGGTCTGGGGCCAACGTCCTGACTTTC.

The genes are TRBV27 and TRBJ1-5; D call uncertain. Germline V lookup: CDR1 MNHEY, CDR2 SMNVEV (reference sequence). The CDR3 is made up of 14 amino acids. Trimming cost V 0 bases and J 3 bases, with 6 bases left between them. The CDR3 coding sequence is TGTGCCAGCAGTTTATCCGAGGTCAATCAGCCCCAGCATTTT. Its translation: CASSLSEVNQPQHF.

Concerning this clonotype: The junction differs from germline at one of its ends, possibly a read error. The CDR3 bases are TGTGCCAGCAGCTTAAATTCTTTCTCCTACCATGAGCAGTTCTTC. Translation: CASSLNSFSYHEQFF. V is TRBV7-3 and J is TRBJ2-1, with D unresolved. This CDR3 contains 15 residues. The germline V gene has CDR1 SGHTA and CDR2 FQGTGA.

V gene TRBV5-6 combines with J gene TRBJ2-2; no clear D. Germline CDR1 and CDR2: SGHDT and YYEEEE. CDR3 length: 13 amino acids. V dropped 1 base and J dropped 6 bases, with 7 bases sitting between them. The CDR3 nucleotides are TGTGCCAGCAGCTTGATGATTCCCGGGGAGCTGTTTTTT. This translates into CASSLMIPGELFF.